This T cell receptor beta chain was recorded in a study of cytomegalovirus exposure and HLA in healthy donors. Study observations and caveats: For most TCR beta V segments, an earlier analysis put the productive rate at about 87% or about 30% of the time.

The germline V and J ends were trimmed by 0 bases and 2 bases, with 12 bases remaining between them. Germline CDR1 and CDR2: SGHRS and YFSETQ. The CDR3 runs 15 residues. The PCR employed 60 Vbeta primers together with 13 Jbeta primers. Only in-frame clones appear in the TCRdb table, and some are missing; sequencing was by immunoSEQ multiplex PCR. The profile shows around 70,000 clones, 60% to 85% of them singletons. Concerning this clone itself: Its antigen remains unknown.

The chain carries TRBV5-1 and TRBJ2-7, with D possibly TRBD2 on 6 matching bases. The sequencing sample was made of PBMCs. The sequence derives from a man between 65 and 79 years old in good health and CMV-seronegative. CDR3 bases: TGCGCCAGCAGCTTGGATCCGGGGGTGGCCTACGAGCAGTACTTC. Translated: CASSLDPGVAYEQYF.